Following are 16 T cell receptor beta chains from one sample sequenced in a study of human T cells and chemical hapten exposure. Indicated time point: patch test 1, 2 weeks after DPC sensitization. Treatment defined: therapeutic diphenylcyclopropenone sensitization with weekly scalp DPC. MiXCR, applied by TCRdb to the RACE reads, yields one record per CDR3 protein. The table shows 180,000 or so distinct CDR3 sequences, with around 22% occurring only once. The sample here was whole blood, taken in connection with sensitization to the hapten diphenylcyclopropenone (DPC). These receptors were collected from a woman aged 45-65 years with alopecia areata. Some clones in this sample may be carry-over from other donors' samples.

This clonotype was observed a few times. V usage is TRBV19 and J usage is TRBJ2-1; 9 bases fit TRBD1. Germline assignment: CDR1 LNHDA and CDR2 SQIVND (reference sequence). The CDR3 is 15 amino acids. V shed 5 bases, J shed 8 bases, and the junction held 10 bases outside the gene matches. The CDR3 DNA reads TGTGCCAGTAGTCCAACAGGGGGCTTTATCCATGAGCAGTTCTTC. Translation: CASSPTGGFIHEQFF.

This clonotype was seen many times. This chain uses TRBV2 with TRBJ2-2; 9 bases match TRBD1. The CDR3 is made up of 14 amino acids. The V and J ends lost 5 bases and 3 bases, in that order; junction bases with no gene match: 1. The V gene's germline CDR1 is SNHLY and CDR2 FYNNEI. The CDR3 sequence is CASSWDRDTGELFF. The CDR3 nucleotides are TGTGCCAGCAGTTGGGACAGGGACACCGGGGAGCTGTTTTTT.

This clonotype was observed a few times. The chain has TRBV3-1 and TRBJ1-2; TRBD1 is a possible D gene (5 bases). The V and J ends lost 0 bases and 3 bases respectively, with 11 bases between them. Germline CDR1 LGHDT, CDR2 YNNKEL (reference sequence). The CDR3 covers 15 residues. The CDR3 DNA reads TGTGCCAGCAGCCAAGACGTCAGCAGGGACTATGGCTACACCTTC. Translating it yields CASSQDVSRDYGYTF.

The J gene is TRBJ2-7, the V gene TRBV20-1, with D perhaps TRBD1 or TRBD2 (5 bases each). The CDR3 extends over 17 amino acids. Germline CDR1 reads DFQATT; CDR2 reads SNEGSKA (reference sequence). V shed 0 bases and J shed 6 bases, with 24 bases lying between them. This CDR3 is CSARDRVKGTTPAEQYF. The CDR3 nucleotides are TGCAGTGCTAGAGATCGGGTTAAGGGGACCACCCCAGCCGAGCAGTACTTC.

CDR3 coding DNA: TGTGCCAGCAGTTACTCGGGCCCCCGCACTGAAGCTTTCTTT. It encodes CASSYSGPRTEAFF. The chain uses TRBV6-5 and TRBJ1-1, with no clear D. CDR1 is MNHEY, CDR2 SVGAGI, per germline. The CDR3 is 14 amino acids. V was cut by 0 bases and J by 4 bases, with 9 bases left in between.

The sample holds a few counts of this clonotype. The rearrangement links TRBV12-3 or TRBV12-4 to TRBJ2-5; 10 positions agree with TRBD2. The CDR3 sequence is 15 residues long. Losses at the gene ends were 4 bases for V and 5 bases for J; bases not matched to a gene: 7. CDR3 protein: CASSSPAGGRETQYF. CDR3 nucleotide sequence: TGTGCCAGCAGTTCCCCAGCGGGAGGGCGGGAGACCCAGTACTTC.

The table lists this clonotype with a few counts. This chain links TRBV5-1 with TRBJ2-3, with D perhaps being TRBD1 or TRBD2 (5 bases each). The CDR3 extends over 14 amino acids. The V end lost 4 bases, the J end lost 5 bases, and 14 bases lay between the germline ends. CDR1 and CDR2 (germline): SGHRS, YFSETQ. Here the CDR3 reads CASSIGAAQDTQYF. The CDR3 DNA follows: TGCGCCAGCAGCATCGGGGCCGCCCAAGATACGCAGTATTTT.

The rearrangement links TRBV6-5 to TRBJ1-1; D not resolved. The CDR3 covers 13 residues. Between the trimmed V and J ends, which lost 1 base and 4 bases, there was a span of 7 bases. CDR1 MNHEY and CDR2 SVGAGI come from the germline V gene. CDR3 loop: CASSYLSATEAFF. DNA for the CDR3: TGTGCCAGCAGTTACTTAAGCGCCACTGAAGCTTTCTTT.

The gene calls are TRBV19 and TRBJ2-6; the match to TRBD1 covers 7 bases. Germline trimming cut 10 bases from V and 0 bases from J; bases unmatched to any gene: 9. CDR3 length: 16 amino acids. Germline V gene data show CDR1 as LNHDA and CDR2 as SQIVND (reference sequence). Written as DNA, the CDR3 is TGTGCCACCCTGCGACAGGGACCCTCTGGGGCCAACGTCCTGACTTTC. Protein: CATLRQGPSGANVLTF. The full variable domain, its missing parts supplied by reference TRBV19 and TRBJ2-6, is DGGITQSPKYLFRKEGQNVTLSCEQNLNHDAMYWYRQDPGQGLRLIYYSQIVNDFQKGDIAEGYSVSREKKESFPLTVTSAQKNPTAFYLCATLRQGPSGANVLTFGAGSRLTVL.

The rearrangement uses TRBV7-9 and TRBJ1-1; D unresolved. The germline V gene has CDR1 SEHNR and CDR2 FQNEAQ (reference sequence). The CDR3 loop spans 13 amino acids. V gave up 4 bases and J gave up 3 bases, with 9 bases separating them. CDR3 sequence: CASSSEVDTEAFF. CDR3 DNA sequence: TGTGCCAGCAGCTCAGAGGTGGACACTGAAGCTTTCTTT.

This rearrangement joins TRBV6-1 to TRBJ1-4, with 8 positions matching TRBD1. The CDR3 sequence is 14 residues long. The J segment lost 8 bases and the V segment lost 9 bases, leaving 11 bases of the junction unmatched. Germline V gives CDR1 MNHNS, CDR2 SASEGT. Here the CDR3 DNA reads TGTGCCAGTGTTGGGACAGGAGGGAGCGAAAAACTGTTTTTT. Protein: CASVGTGGSEKLFF.

The chain employs TRBV15 and TRBJ1-5, with 7 bases that match TRBD1. Germline values: CDR1 LNHNV, CDR2 YYDKDF (reference sequence). J gave up 1 base and V 8 bases, and 5 bases lay outside the gene matches. The CDR3 extends over 14 amino acids. CDR3 nucleotide sequence: TGTGCCACCGGACAGGTCGGAAGCAATCAGCCCCAGCATTTT. Translating it yields CATGQVGSNQPQHF.

This clonotype was detected many times. The rearrangement joins TRBV29-1 to TRBJ2-7, with TRBD1 as a possible D gene (5 bases). Germline V gene lookup returns CDR1 SQVTM and CDR2 ANQGSEA. This CDR3 region has 12 residues. The germline V and J ends were trimmed by 8 bases and 5 bases, with 16 bases remaining between them. For the CDR3, the DNA is TGCAGCACAAAATCAGGGTTTGACGAGCAGTACTTC. This sequence encodes CSTKSGFDEQYF.

This clonotype was recorded a few times. The gene calls are TRBV27 and TRBJ1-5; the D is unclear. CDR1 and CDR2 (germline): MNHEY, SMNVEV (reference sequence). There are 13 residues in the CDR3. V lost 5 bases, J lost 4 bases, and 9 bases lay in between. Here the CDR3 DNA reads TGTGCCAGCAGTGCCCTAATTAATCAGCCCCAGCATTTT. Protein product: CASSALINQPQHF.

This clonotype was recorded many times. The rearrangement links TRBV6-5 to TRBJ2-1; D may be TRBD1 (6 bases). The CDR3 has 16 residues. Germline lookup yields CDR1 MNHEY and CDR2 SVGAGI. Deletions cut 6 bases from V and 4 bases from J, with 19 bases between. CDR3 DNA: TGTGCCAGCAGACCGACAGGCGTATCGAGTTACAATGAGCAGTTCTTC. Amino acids: CASRPTGVSSYNEQFF.

The chain employs TRBV20-1 and TRBJ2-5, with TRBD2 as a possible D gene (5 bases). Looked up from germline, CDR1 is DFQATT and CDR2 is SNEGSKA (reference sequence). CDR3 length equals 13 residues. The V end was cut by 6 bases, the J end by 2 bases, with 13 bases between. The CDR3 bases are TGCAGTGCCAATTTAAGACTACAAGAGACCCAGTACTTC. Translated, it gives CSANLRLQETQYF.